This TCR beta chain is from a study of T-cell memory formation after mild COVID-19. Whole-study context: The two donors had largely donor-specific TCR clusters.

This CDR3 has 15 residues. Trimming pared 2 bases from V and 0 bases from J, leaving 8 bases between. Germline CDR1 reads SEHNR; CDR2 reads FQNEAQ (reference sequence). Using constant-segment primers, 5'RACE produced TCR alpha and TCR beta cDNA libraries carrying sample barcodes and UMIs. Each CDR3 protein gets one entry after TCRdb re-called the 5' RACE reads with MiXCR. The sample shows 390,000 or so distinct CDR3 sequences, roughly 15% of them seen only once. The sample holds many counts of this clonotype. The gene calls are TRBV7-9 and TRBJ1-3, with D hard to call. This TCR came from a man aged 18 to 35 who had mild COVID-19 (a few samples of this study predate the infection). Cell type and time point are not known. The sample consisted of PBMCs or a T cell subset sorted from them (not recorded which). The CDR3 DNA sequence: TGTGCCAGCAGCTTAAACCTTCGCTCTGGAAACACCATATATTTT. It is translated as CASSLNLRSGNTIYF.